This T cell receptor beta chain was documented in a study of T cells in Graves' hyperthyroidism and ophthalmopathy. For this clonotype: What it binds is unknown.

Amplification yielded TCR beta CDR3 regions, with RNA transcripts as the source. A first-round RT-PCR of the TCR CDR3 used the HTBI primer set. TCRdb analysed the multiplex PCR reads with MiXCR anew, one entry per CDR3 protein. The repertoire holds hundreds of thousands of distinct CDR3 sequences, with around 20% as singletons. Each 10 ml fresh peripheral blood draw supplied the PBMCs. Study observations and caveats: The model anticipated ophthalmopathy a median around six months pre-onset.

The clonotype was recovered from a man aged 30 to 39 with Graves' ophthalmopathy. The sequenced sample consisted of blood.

CDR3 residues: CSARDTGTSAASTQYF. Written as DNA, the CDR3 is TGCAGTGCTAGGGACACCGGGACTAGCGCCGCCAGTACGCAGTATTTT. This chain connects TRBV20-1 to TRBJ2-3; TRBD2 agrees at 10 bases. The CDR3 totals 16 residues. Looked up from germline, CDR1 is DFQATT and CDR2 is SNEGSKA (reference sequence). V was pared by 3 bases and J by 8 bases, with 14 bases of the junction left unmatched.